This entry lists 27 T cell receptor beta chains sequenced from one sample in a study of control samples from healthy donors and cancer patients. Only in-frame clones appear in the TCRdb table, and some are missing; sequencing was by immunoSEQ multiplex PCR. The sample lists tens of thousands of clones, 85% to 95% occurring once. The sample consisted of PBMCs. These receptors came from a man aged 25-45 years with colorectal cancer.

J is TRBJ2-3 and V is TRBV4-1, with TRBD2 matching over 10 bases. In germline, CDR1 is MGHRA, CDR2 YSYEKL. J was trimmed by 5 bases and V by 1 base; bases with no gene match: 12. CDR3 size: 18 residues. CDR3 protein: CASSQGRITSGEGDTQYF. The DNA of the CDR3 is TGCGCCAGCAGCCAAGGAAGGATAACTAGCGGGGAAGGAGATACGCAGTATTTT.

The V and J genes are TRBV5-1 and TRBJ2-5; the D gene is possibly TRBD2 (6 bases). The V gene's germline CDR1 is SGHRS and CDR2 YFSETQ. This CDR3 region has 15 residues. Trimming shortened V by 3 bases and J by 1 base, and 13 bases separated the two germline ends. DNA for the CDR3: TGCGCCAGCAGCTATTCCGGGGGACGCCAAGAGACCCAGTACTTC. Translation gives CASSYSGGRQETQYF.

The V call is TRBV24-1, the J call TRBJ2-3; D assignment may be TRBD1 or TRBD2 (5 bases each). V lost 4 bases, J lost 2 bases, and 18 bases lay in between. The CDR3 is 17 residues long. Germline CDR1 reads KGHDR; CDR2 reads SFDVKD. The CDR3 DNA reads TGTGCCACCAGTGACACGGGACGGGGAATCAACACAGATACGCAGTATTTT. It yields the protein CATSDTGRGINTDTQYF.

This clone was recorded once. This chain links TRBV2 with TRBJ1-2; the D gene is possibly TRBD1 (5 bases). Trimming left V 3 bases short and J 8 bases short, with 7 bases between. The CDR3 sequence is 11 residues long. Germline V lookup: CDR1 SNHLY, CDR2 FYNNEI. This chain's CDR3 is CASSDRVGYTF. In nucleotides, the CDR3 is TGTGCCAGCAGTGACAGGGTCGGCTACACCTTC.

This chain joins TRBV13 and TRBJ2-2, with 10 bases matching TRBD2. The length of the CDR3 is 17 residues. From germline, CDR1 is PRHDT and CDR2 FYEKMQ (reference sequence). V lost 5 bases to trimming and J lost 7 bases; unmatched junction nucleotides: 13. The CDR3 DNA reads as TGTGCCAGCAGCCCCCGGAGCGGGGGGGCCTCTGGCGGGGAGCTGTTTTTT. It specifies CASSPRSGGASGGELFF.

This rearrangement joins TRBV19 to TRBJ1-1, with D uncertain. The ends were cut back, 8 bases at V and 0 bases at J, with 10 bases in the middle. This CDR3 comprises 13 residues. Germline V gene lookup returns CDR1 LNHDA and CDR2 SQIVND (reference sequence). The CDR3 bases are TGTGCCAGTTCCGGGATTTTGAACACTGAAGCTTTCTTT. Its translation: CASSGILNTEAFF.

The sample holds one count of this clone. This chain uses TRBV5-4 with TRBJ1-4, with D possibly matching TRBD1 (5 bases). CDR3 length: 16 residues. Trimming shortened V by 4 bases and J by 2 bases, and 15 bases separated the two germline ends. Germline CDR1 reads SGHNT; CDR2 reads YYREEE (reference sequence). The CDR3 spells CASSPRADSTNEKLFF. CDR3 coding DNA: TGTGCCAGCAGCCCCAGGGCGGATAGCACTAATGAAAAACTGTTTTTT.

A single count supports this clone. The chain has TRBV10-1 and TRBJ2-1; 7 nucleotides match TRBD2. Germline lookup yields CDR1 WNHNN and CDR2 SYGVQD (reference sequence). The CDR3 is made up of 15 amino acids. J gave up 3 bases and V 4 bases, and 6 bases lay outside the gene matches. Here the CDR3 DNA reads TGCGCCAGCAGTGTCGGCGGGGGAAACTACAATGAGCAGTTCTTC. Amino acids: CASSVGGGNYNEQFF.

The CDR3 sequence is CASSQEDSLLTGYTF. The CDR3 DNA is TGTGCCAGCAGCCAAGAAGATAGTCTCCTGACCGGCTACACCTTC. The rearrangement joins TRBV4-2 to TRBJ1-2; D is unresolved. Trimming pared 0 bases from V and 8 bases from J, leaving 16 bases between. This CDR3 region has 15 residues. Germline CDR1 and CDR2: LGHNA and YNFKEQ.

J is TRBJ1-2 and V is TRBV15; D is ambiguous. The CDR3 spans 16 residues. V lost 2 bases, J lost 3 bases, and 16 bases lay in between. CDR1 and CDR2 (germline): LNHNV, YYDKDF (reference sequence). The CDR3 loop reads CATSRPRGGGDYGYTF. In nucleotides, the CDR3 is TGTGCCACCAGCAGACCTCGGGGAGGCGGGGACTATGGCTACACCTTC. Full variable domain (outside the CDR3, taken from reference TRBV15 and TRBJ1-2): DAMVIQNPRYQVTQFGKPVTLSCSQTLNHNVMYWYQQKSSQAPKLLFHYYDKDFNNEADTPDNFQSRRPNTSFCFLDIRSPGLGDTAMYLCATSRPRGGGDYGYTFGSGTRLTVV.

DNA for the CDR3: TGTGCCAGCAGCTTAGAAGGGGTCAGAGGCTATGGCTACACCTTC. This sequence encodes CASSLEGVRGYGYTF. This sequence joins TRBV7-9 and TRBJ1-2, with D maybe TRBD1 (5 bases). CDR3 size: 15 residues. The V end was cut by 1 base, the J end by 4 bases, with 13 bases between. Germline CDR1 is SEHNR and CDR2 is FQNEAQ (reference sequence).

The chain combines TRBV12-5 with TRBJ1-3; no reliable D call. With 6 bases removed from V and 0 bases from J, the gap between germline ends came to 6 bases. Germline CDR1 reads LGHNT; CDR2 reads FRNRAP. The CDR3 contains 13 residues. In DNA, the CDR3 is TGTGCTAGTGGACCGGACTCTGGAAACACCATATATTTT. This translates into CASGPDSGNTIYF.

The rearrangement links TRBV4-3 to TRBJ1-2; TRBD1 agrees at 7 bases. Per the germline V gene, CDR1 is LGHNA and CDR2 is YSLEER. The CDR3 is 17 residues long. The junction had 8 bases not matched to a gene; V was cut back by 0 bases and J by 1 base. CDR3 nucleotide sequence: TGCGCCAGCAGCCAAGATAGGAGGACAGGCCATAACTATGGCTACACCTTC. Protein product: CASSQDRRTGHNYGYTF.

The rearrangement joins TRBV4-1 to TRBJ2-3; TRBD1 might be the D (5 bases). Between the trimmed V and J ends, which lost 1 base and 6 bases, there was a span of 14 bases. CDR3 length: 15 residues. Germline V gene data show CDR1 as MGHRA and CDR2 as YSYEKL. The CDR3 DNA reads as TGCGCCAGCAGCCAAGCGGACACCCCGCGGGATACGCAGTATTTT. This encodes CASSQADTPRDTQYF.

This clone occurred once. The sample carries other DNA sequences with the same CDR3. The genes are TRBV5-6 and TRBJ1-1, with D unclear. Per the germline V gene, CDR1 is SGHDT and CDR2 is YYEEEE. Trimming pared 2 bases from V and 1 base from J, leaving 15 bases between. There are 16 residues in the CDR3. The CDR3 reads CASSFGVADQNTEAFF. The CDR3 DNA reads TGTGCCAGCAGCTTTGGGGTCGCGGATCAGAACACTGAAGCTTTCTTT.

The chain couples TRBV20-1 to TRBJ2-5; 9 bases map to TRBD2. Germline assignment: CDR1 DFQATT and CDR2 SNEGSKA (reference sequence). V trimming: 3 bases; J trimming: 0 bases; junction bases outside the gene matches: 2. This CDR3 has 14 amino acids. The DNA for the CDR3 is TGCAGTGCTAGTCTAGCGGGGTACCAAGAGACCCAGTACTTC. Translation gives CSASLAGYQETQYF.

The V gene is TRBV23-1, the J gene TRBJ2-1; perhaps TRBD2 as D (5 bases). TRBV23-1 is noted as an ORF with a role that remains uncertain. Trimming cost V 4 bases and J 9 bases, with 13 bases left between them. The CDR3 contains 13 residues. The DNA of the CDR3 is TGCGCCAGCAGTCTAAAGGAGGTAAGTGAGCAGTTCTTC. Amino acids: CASSLKEVSEQFF.

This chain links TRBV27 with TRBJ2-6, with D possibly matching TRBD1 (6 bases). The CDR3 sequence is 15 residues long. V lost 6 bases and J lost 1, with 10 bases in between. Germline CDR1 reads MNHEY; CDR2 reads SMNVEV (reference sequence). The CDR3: CASRGTGSGANVLTF. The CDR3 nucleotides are TGTGCCAGCAGGGGAACAGGGTCTGGGGCCAACGTCCTGACTTTC.

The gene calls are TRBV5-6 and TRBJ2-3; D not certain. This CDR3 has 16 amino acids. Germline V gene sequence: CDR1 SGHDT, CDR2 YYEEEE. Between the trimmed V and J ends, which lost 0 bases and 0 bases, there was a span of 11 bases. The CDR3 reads CASSLDRVRSTDTQYF. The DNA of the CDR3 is TGTGCCAGCAGCTTGGATCGGGTCAGGAGCACAGATACGCAGTATTTT. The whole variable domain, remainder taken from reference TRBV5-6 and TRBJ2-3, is DAGVTQSPTHLIKTRGQQVTLRCSPKSGHDTVSWYQQALGQGPQFIFQYYEEEERQRGNFPDRFSGHQFPNYSSELNVNALLLGDSALYLCASSLDRVRSTDTQYFGPGTRLTVL.

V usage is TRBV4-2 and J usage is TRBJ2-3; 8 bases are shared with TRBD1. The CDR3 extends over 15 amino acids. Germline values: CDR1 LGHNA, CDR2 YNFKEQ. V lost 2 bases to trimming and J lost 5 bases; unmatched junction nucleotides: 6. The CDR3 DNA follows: TGTGCCAGCAGCCAAATCGGGACAGGAGTAGATACGCAGTATTTT. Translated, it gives CASSQIGTGVDTQYF.

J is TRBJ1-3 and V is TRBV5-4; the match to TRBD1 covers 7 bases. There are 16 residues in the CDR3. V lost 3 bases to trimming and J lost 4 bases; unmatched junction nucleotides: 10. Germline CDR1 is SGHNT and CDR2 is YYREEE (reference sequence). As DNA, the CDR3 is TGTGCCAGCAGCTGGGACAGTAGCAGACGAGGAAACACCATATATTTT. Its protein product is CASSWDSSRRGNTIYF.

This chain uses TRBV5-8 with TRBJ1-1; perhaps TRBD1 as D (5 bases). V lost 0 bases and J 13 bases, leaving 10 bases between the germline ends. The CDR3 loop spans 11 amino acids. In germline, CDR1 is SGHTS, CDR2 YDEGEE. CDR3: CASSLAGGDFF. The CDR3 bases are TGTGCCAGCAGCTTGGCCGGGGGGGATTTCTTT.

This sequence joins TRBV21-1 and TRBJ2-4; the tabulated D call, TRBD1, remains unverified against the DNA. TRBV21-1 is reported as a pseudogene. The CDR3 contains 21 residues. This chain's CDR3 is CASSNLSPCRGPWRALNIQYF. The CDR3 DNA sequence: TGTGCCAGCAGCAACTTAAGCCCATGCAGGGGGCCCTGGAGGGCCCTAAACATTCAGTACTTC.

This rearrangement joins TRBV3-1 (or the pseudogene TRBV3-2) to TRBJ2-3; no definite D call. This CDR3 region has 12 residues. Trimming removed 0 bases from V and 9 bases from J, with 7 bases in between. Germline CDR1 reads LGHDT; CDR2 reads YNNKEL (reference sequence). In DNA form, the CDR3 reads TGTGCCAGCAGCCAAGAACCATCCACGCAGTATTTT. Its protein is CASSQEPSTQYF.

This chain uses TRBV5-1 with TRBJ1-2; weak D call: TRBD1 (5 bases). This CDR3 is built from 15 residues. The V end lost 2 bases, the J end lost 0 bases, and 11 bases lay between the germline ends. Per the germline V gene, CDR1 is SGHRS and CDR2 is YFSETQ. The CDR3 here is CASSLSGGANYGYTF. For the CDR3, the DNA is TGCGCCAGCAGCTTAAGCGGGGGTGCTAACTATGGCTACACCTTC.

Written as DNA, the CDR3 is TGTGCCAGCAGCCTGGTACAGTACTCCTACAATGAGCAGTTCTTC. This codes for CASSLVQYSYNEQFF. The chain combines TRBV5-4 with TRBJ2-1; unclear D gene. Germline V gene lookup returns CDR1 SGHNT and CDR2 YYREEE (reference sequence). The ends were cut back, 4 bases at V and 0 bases at J, with 11 bases in the middle. This CDR3 is 15 amino acids long.

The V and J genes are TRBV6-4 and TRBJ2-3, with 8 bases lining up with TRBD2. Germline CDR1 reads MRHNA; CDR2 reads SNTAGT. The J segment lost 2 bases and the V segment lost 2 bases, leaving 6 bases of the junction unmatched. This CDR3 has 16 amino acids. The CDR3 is CASSDDAGGNTDTQYF. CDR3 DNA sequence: TGTGCCAGCAGTGACGATGCGGGGGGTAACACAGATACGCAGTATTTT.